These 21 T cell receptor beta chains share one sample of origin, sequenced in a study of CD8+CD57+ T cells in acquired aplastic anemia. Both TCR beta VDJ combination and CDR3 sequence profiling were carried out. Genomic DNA was the template for this profiling. A single record per CDR3 protein comes from TCRdb applying MiXCR to the reads. The sample holds over 40,000 distinct CDR3 sequences; 70% to 80% are singletons and the top ten take 30% to 40%. The material sequenced was sorted CD4+, CD8+, or CD8+CD57+ T cells (not recorded which) from PBMCs. These receptors originate from a human donor in good health, serving as a control.

The gene calls are TRBV10-3 and TRBJ2-7, with 10 bases aligning to TRBD1. This CDR3 is 16 amino acids long. CDR1 and CDR2 (germline): ENHRY, SYGVKD. Trimming cost V 10 bases and J 3 bases; bases outside gene matches: 15. This CDR3 is CATHRAGGQGNYEQYF. The CDR3 nucleotides are TGTGCCACCCATCGGGCTGGGGGACAGGGGAACTACGAGCAGTACTTC.

This clonotype was observed many times. The V gene is TRBV5-4, the J gene TRBJ2-7; D gene ambiguous. The CDR3 contains 17 residues. Trimming stripped 5 bases from V and 2 bases from J, with 23 bases between. The germline V gene encodes CDR1 SGHNT and CDR2 YYREEE (reference sequence). CDR3 residues: CASSFLDRPPQTYEQYF. The CDR3 DNA reads as TGTGCCAGCAGTTTTCTCGACCGACCACCACAAACCTACGAGCAGTACTTC.

This rearrangement joins TRBV15 to TRBJ2-3; 7 nucleotides match TRBD1. The ends lost 0 bases at V and 4 bases at J; junction bases unmatched: 4. The CDR3 is 15 amino acids. Germline CDR1 LNHNV, CDR2 YYDKDF (reference sequence). The CDR3 DNA reads as TGTGCCACCAGCAGAGAATGGCAGGGGGCAGATACGCAGTATTTT. This codes for CATSREWQGADTQYF.

This clonotype has only a few counts. The rearrangement uses TRBV9 and TRBJ2-5, with 7 nucleotides matching TRBD1. The CDR3 sequence is 16 residues long. Germline assignment: CDR1 SGDLS and CDR2 YYNGEE. J gave up 0 bases and V 1 base, and 6 bases lay outside the gene matches. CDR3 sequence: CASSVLGQMDQETQYF. Here the CDR3 DNA reads TGTGCCAGCAGCGTATTGGGACAGATGGACCAAGAGACCCAGTACTTC.

The rearrangement joins TRBV24-1 to TRBJ1-2; D ambiguous. Trimming pared 9 bases from V and 1 base from J, leaving 5 bases between. The CDR3 covers 11 residues. The germline V gene encodes CDR1 KGHDR and CDR2 SFDVKD. The CDR3 DNA reads as TGTGCCACCGGAGATAACTATGGCTACACCTTC. Amino acid sequence: CATGDNYGYTF.

This chain joins TRBV10-3 and TRBJ2-3; D is perhaps TRBD2 (6 bases). This CDR3 contains 18 residues. Germline V lookup: CDR1 ENHRY, CDR2 SYGVKD. Between the trimmed V and J ends, which lost 2 bases and 1 base, there was a span of 19 bases. The CDR3: CAISEDGGGRVGTDTQYF. The CDR3 DNA is TGTGCCATCAGTGAGGACGGGGGAGGCAGGGTGGGCACAGATACGCAGTATTTT.

This clonotype has only a few counts. The genes are TRBV29-1 and TRBJ2-7; 7 bases match TRBD1. Germline V CDR1 and CDR2: SQVTM, ANQGSEA. The V and J ends lost 2 bases and 3 bases, in that order; junction bases with no gene match: 4. The CDR3 totals 13 residues. DNA for the CDR3: TGCAGCGTTGAATCGGGACAGTACTACGAGCAGTACTTC. As protein: CSVESGQYYEQYF.

This chain connects TRBV29-1 to TRBJ2-7, with a possible D match to TRBD2 (6 bases). There are 13 residues in the CDR3. Trimming removed 5 bases at V and 3 bases at J, with 14 bases between. Looked up from germline, CDR1 is SQVTM and CDR2 is ANQGSEA. CDR3 sequence (DNA): TGCAGCGTTCTCGGGGGTATCATCTACGAGCAGTACTTC. Translation: CSVLGGIIYEQYF.

The chain couples TRBV29-1 to TRBJ2-3, with D unresolved. Trimming stripped 1 base from V and 0 bases from J, with 2 bases between. This CDR3 is 12 amino acids long. Germline CDR1 SQVTM, CDR2 ANQGSEA. For the CDR3, the DNA is TGCAGCGTTGAAGGGAGCACAGATACGCAGTATTTT. It yields the protein CSVEGSTDTQYF.

This clonotype was recorded a few times. The chain carries TRBV2 and TRBJ2-5, with 10 nucleotides matching TRBD1. CDR3 length equals 14 residues. The J segment lost 10 bases and the V segment lost 5 bases, leaving 10 bases of the junction unmatched. Germline V gene sequence: CDR1 SNHLY, CDR2 FYNNEI. CDR3 loop: CASSSPGTGVSQYF. CDR3 nucleotide sequence: TGTGCCAGCAGTAGTCCCGGGACAGGGGTGAGCCAGTACTTC.

The rearrangement joins TRBV10-3 to TRBJ2-7; a possible D gene is TRBD2 (6 bases). CDR1 ENHRY and CDR2 SYGVKD come from the germline V gene. Between the trimmed V and J ends, which lost 2 bases and 0 bases, there was a span of 8 bases. The CDR3 runs 14 residues. The chain's CDR3 is CAISEIADSYEQYF. CDR3 bases: TGTGCCATCAGTGAGATAGCGGACTCCTACGAGCAGTACTTC.

This CDR3 reads CASSFQTVSYEQYF. The DNA of the CDR3 is TGTGCCAGCAGCTTTCAAACAGTCTCCTACGAGCAGTACTTC. The J gene is TRBJ2-7, the V gene TRBV7-3, with D uncertain. Looked up from germline, CDR1 is SGHTA and CDR2 is FQGTGA. Trimming stripped 3 bases from V and 0 bases from J, with 9 bases between. CDR3 length equals 14 residues. Together with reference TRBV7-3 and TRBJ2-7, the CDR3 gives the full variable domain: GAGVSQTPSNKVTEKGKYVELRCDPISGHTALYWYRQSLGQGPEFLIYFQGTGAADDSGLPNDRFFAVRPEGSVSTLKIQRTERGDSAVYLCASSFQTVSYEQYFGPGTRLTVT.

The chain uses TRBV2 and TRBJ2-7; the D is unclear. V lost 3 bases to trimming and J lost 2 bases, with 2 bases between them. The CDR3 runs to 11 residues. Germline CDR1 and CDR2: SNHLY and FYNNEI. CDR3 sequence: CASSETYEQYV. DNA for the CDR3: TGTGCCAGCAGTGAGACCTACGAGCAGTACGTC.

V is TRBV11-1 and J is TRBJ1-2; D call uncertain. V was pared by 4 bases and J by 8 bases, with 17 bases between. This CDR3 region has 14 residues. Germline assignment: CDR1 SGHAT and CDR2 FQDESV (reference sequence). In DNA form, the CDR3 reads TGTGCCAGCAGCTACGGACTAGCGGGAGTGGGCTACACCTTC. It is translated as CASSYGLAGVGYTF.

Here the CDR3 DNA reads TGTGCCAGCATGGTTGACAGAACTAATGAAAAACTGTTTTTT. This codes for CASMVDRTNEKLFF. V gene TRBV2 combines with J gene TRBJ1-4, with D possibly matching TRBD1 (5 bases). The CDR3 has 14 amino acids. Deletions cut 7 bases from V and 1 base from J, with 10 bases between. Per germline, CDR1 SNHLY and CDR2 FYNNEI.

The chain links TRBV19 to TRBJ1-2; 7 bases are a match to TRBD1. Germline assignment: CDR1 LNHDA and CDR2 SQIVND (reference sequence). The CDR3 contains 13 residues. Germline trimming cut 3 bases from V and 8 bases from J; bases unmatched to any gene: 6. DNA for the CDR3: TGTGCCAGTAGTATCGACAGGGCGGTCGGCTACACCTTC. This codes for CASSIDRAVGYTF.

This chain connects TRBV25-1 to TRBJ1-6, with D unclear. Germline V lookup: CDR1 MGHDK, CDR2 SYGVNS. The germline V and J ends were trimmed by 4 bases and 0 bases, with 13 bases remaining between them. The CDR3 is 17 amino acids. CDR3 sequence: CASSAWGRGSYNSPLHF. CDR3 in DNA: TGTGCCAGCAGTGCTTGGGGTCGCGGCTCCTATAATTCACCCCTCCACTTT.

A note on this clonotype: One end of the junction is discordant with germline, which a read error may explain. The chain employs TRBV5-3 and TRBJ2-3; D is unresolved. TRBV5-3 is classed as an ORF, of uncertain function. The CDR3 extends over 12 amino acids. CDR3 region: CASSSATDTQYF. The CDR3 region has the DNA TGTGCCAGCAGCTCAGCGACAGATACGCAGTATTTT.

The chain recombines TRBV12-3 or TRBV12-4 with TRBJ1-2; 7 bases are a match to TRBD1. The J segment lost 5 bases and the V segment lost 6 bases, leaving 6 bases of the junction unmatched. The CDR3 extends over 13 amino acids. CDR3 amino acids: CASREGTAYGYTF. CDR3 coding DNA: TGTGCCAGCAGAGAGGGGACAGCTTATGGCTACACCTTC.

This chain joins TRBV24-1 and TRBJ2-7; TRBD2 might be the D (6 bases). From germline, CDR1 is KGHDR and CDR2 SFDVKD. The CDR3 has 16 residues. Between the trimmed V and J ends, which lost 1 base and 2 bases, there was a span of 14 bases. The CDR3 reads CATSDFGRGVAYEQYV. CDR3 coding DNA: TGTGCCACCAGTGATTTTGGGCGGGGAGTCGCCTACGAGCAGTACGTC.

J is TRBJ2-7 and V is TRBV10-1; 13 bases align to TRBD2. Germline V gives CDR1 WNHNN, CDR2 SYGVQD (reference sequence). With 2 bases clipped from V and 4 bases from J, the junction kept 8 bases outside the gene matches. The CDR3 totals 17 residues. CDR3 protein: CASSEGLAGVAKYEQYF. The CDR3 DNA is TGCGCCAGCAGTGAGGGACTAGCGGGAGTTGCAAAATACGAGCAGTACTTC.